This TCR beta chain was identified during a study of STAT3 mutations in large granular lymphocyte leukemia. Study-level findings and limits: At least one immunodominant TCR beta clonotype appeared in every T-cell large granular lymphocyte leukemia patient.

Clones were sequenced by immunoSEQ multiplex PCR, and TCRdb holds only the in-frame ones, with some missing. Of almost 25,000 clones listed, less than 95% were seen once; the top ten hold 6.5%. Regarding this clone: Its specificity is unknown.

The CDR3 has 13 residues. V lost 10 bases and J lost 4; bases outside the gene matches: 9. From germline, CDR1 is SGHDT and CDR2 YYEEEE. The chain combines TRBV5-6 with TRBJ2-7; 9 positions match TRBD1. This receptor was identified in a man in his forties with T-cell large granular lymphocyte leukemia. Some clones in this sample may be carry-over from other donors' samples. Source material: peripheral blood mononuclear cells. DNA for the CDR3: TGTGCCGCCGGGGACAGGGTTGGATACGAGCAGTACTTC. Translated, it gives CAAGDRVGYEQYF.